The 8 T cell receptor beta chains reported below all come from one sample, sequenced in a study of tumor-infiltrating lymphocytes in primary liver carcinoma. It was from approximately 22-30 mg of unsorted bulk tissue that RNA and DNA were co-extracted. cDNA specific to TCR beta was made from about 550 ng of total RNA, with a constant-region primer employed for priming. Library construction for TCR beta comprised three nested multiplex PCR rounds performed with slightly modified ARM-PCR. TRBV1-TRBV30 forward and Cbeta reverse primers drove the first two roughly 9-cycle rounds. TCRdb re-analysed the multiplex PCR reads in MiXCR, keeping a single row per CDR3 protein. This repertoire shows over 95,000 distinct CDR3 sequences, more than 65% found once; its top ten account for approximately 10%. Source material: liver tumor tissue from sampling region 5. Subset: tumor region T5, tumor centre. These receptors originate from a woman aged 60-75 years with primary liver carcinoma and hepatitis B virus infection.

In regard to this clonotype: An end of the junction differs from the germline gene, which may be a read error. The chain is built from TRBV28 and TRBJ1-5, with D unclear. Germline lookup yields CDR1 MDHEN and CDR2 SYDVKM. This CDR3 comprises 14 residues. For the CDR3, the DNA is TGTGCCTGCAGTAAGGAAACGAAGAATCAGCCCCAGCATTTT. Its protein is CACSKETKNQPQHF.

For this clonotype: A read error may account for a junction end that differs from germline. The chain uses TRBV11-2 and TRBJ2-3, with D unclear. The germline gives CDR1 SGHAT, CDR2 FQNNGV. The CDR3 runs 13 residues. As DNA, the CDR3 is TGTGCCAACGGCTTAGATCGAGGAGATACGCAGTTTTTT. Its translation is CANGLDRGDTQFF.

The V call is TRBV29-1, the J call TRBJ2-1; D possibly corresponds to TRBD1 (5 bases). The CDR3 length is 11 residues. Looked up from germline, CDR1 is SQVTM and CDR2 is ANQGSEA. V gave up 8 bases and J gave up 13 bases, with 18 bases separating them. CDR3 protein: CSLWAEGEQFF. Written as DNA, the CDR3 is TGCAGCCTGTGGGCGGAAGGGGAACAGTTCTTC.

On this clonotype itself: One end of the junction fails to match germline, which may point to a read error. The CDR3 protein is CASSPITGSTGGLFF. In nucleotides, the CDR3 is TGTGCCAGTAGCCCTATCACAGGGTCCACCGGGGGGCTGTTTTTT. The chain recombines TRBV11-2 with TRBJ2-2; either TRBD1 or TRBD2 may supply D (6 bases each). The germline V gene has CDR1 SGHAT and CDR2 FQNNGV. This CDR3 is 15 amino acids long.

On this clonotype itself: No conserved phenylalanine or tryptophan ends this CDR3, so it is likely a read error. No DNA is shown, since the ends of the CDR3 on it are uncertain; the CDR3 is the one TCRdb lists. The chain's CDR3 is CASSLHRGELYL. This rearrangement joins TRBV5-1 to TRBJ2-7; TRBD1, the table's D call, lacks a check against the DNA. The CDR3 is 12 amino acids in total, end residues counted. Per the germline V gene, CDR1 is SGHRS and CDR2 is YFSETQ.

With respect to this clonotype: One end of the junction does not line up with germline, which may come from a read error. The chain employs TRBV6-1 and TRBJ2-5, with 7 bases fitting TRBD2. Germline V gene sequence: CDR1 MNHNS, CDR2 SASEGT. This CDR3 contains 15 residues. DNA of the CDR3: TGTGCCAGCAGCCCAACTAGCGCCGAAAAGGAAACCCAATACTTC. It translates to CASSPTSAEKETQYF.

Notes on this clonotype: As the CDR3 is not closed by the conserved phenylalanine or tryptophan, this likely results from a read error. In DNA form, the CDR3 reads TGTGCCAGTAGCCCGGGTCATTGGACGGATACGCAGTATTTA. Its protein product is CASSPGHWTDTQYL. This rearrangement joins TRBV7-8 to TRBJ2-3, with D unresolved. Germline-derived CDR1 and CDR2 are SGHVS and FQNEAQ. CDR3 length equals 14 residues. Trimming stripped 9 bases from V and 6 bases from J, with 19 bases between.

Notes on this clonotype: This may be a read error: a much more frequent sequence differs by one nucleotide. The V call is TRBV7-8, the J call TRBJ2-5; tentatively, D is TRBD1 (6 bases). CDR1 and CDR2 from the germline V gene are SGHVS and FQNEAQ. V was cut by 5 bases and J by 0 bases, with 13 bases left in between. The CDR3 contains 15 residues. CDR3 sequence reads: CASSTEQGDQETQYF. The CDR3, as DNA: TGTGCCAGCAGCACAGAACAGGGCGACCAAGAGACCCAGTACTTC.